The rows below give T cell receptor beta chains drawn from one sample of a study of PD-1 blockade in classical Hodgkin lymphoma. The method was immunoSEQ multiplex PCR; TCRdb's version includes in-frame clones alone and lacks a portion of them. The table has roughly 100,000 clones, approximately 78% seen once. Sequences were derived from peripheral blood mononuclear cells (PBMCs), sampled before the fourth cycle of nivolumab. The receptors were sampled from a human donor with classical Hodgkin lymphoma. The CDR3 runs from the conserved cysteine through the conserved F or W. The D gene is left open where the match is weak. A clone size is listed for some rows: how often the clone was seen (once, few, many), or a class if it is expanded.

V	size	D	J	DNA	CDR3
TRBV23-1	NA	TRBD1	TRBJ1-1	TGCGCCAGCCGAAGTACGGGGACAGGGAATTCCATGAACACTGAAGCTTTCTTT	CASRSTGTGNSMNTEAFF
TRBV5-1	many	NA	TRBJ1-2	TGCGCCAGCAGCACGCAAGGTTATGGCTACACCTTC	CASSTQGYGYTF
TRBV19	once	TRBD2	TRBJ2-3	TGTGCCAGTAGCGTAGACGGGGGGATCACAGATACGCAGTATTTT	CASSVDGGITDTQYF
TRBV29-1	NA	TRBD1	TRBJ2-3	TGCAGCGTTCGGGACAGGAGCACAGATACGCAGTATTTT	CSVRDRSTDTQYF
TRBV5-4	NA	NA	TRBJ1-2	TGTGCCAGCAGCGTTGACAGTACCTATGGCTACACCTTC	CASSVDSTYGYTF
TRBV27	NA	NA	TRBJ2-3	TGTGCCAGCAGTATTAGACAGACTAGCACAGATACGCAGTATTTT	CASSIRQTSTDTQYF
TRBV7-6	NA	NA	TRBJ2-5	TGTGCCAGCAGCTTAGTGACGGGGGAGACCCAGTACTTC	CASSLVTGETQYF
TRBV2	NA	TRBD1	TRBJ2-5	TGTGCCAGCAAGGACAGGGCGGGGGAGACCCAGTACTTC	CASKDRAGETQYF
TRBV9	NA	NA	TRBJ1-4	TGTGCCAGCAGCGTAGGTCTGAACGGTGCAACTAATGAAAAACTGTTTTTT	CASSVGLNGATNEKLFF
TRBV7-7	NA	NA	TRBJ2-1	TGTGCTAGCAGCTTAGGGCATCCAGGGTCGGGTGAGCAGTTCTTC	CASSLGHPGSGEQFF
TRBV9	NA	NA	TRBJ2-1	TGTGCCAGCAGCGTAACCCAGTACAATGAGCAGTTCTTC	CASSVTQYNEQFF
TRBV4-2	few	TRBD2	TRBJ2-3	TGTGCCAGCAGCCAAGATGAGGCGGGAGGAAGAGATACGCAGTATTTT	CASSQDEAGGRDTQYF
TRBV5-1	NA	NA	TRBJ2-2	TGCGCCAGCAGCTTGTCCCCGAACACCGGGGAGCTGTTTTTT	CASSLSPNTGELFF
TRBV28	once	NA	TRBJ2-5	TGTGCCAGCAGCCCCCAGGGCGTGACTCACCAAGAGACCCAGTACTTC	CASSPQGVTHQETQYF
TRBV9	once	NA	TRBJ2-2	TGTGCCAGCAGCGTAGCTCCCCGTGGCACCGGGGAGCTGTTTTTT	CASSVAPRGTGELFF
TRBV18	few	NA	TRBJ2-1	TGTGCCAGCTCACCAGAGCATGAGCAGTTCTTC	CASSPEHEQFF
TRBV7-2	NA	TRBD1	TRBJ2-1	TGTGCCAGCAGCAGGACAGGGTCCAATGAGCAGTTCTTC	CASSRTGSNEQFF
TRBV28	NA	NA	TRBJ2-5	TGTGCCAGCAGTTTTTGGGGAGAGACCCAGTACTTC	CASSFWGETQYF
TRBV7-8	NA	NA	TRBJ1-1	TGTGCCAGCAGCACGGGACCGAACACTGAAGCTTTCTTT	CASSTGPNTEAFF
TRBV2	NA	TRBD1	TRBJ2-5	TGTGCCAGCAGTGACAAAGACAGGGGGCAAGAGACCCAGTACTTC	CASSDKDRGQETQYF
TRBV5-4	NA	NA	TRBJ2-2	TGTGCCAGCAGGCGACAGGGAGGGAACGGGGAGCTGTTTTTT	CASRRQGGNGELFF
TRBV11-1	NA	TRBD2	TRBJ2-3	TGTGCCAGCAGCCCCCTAGTCGGACTAGCGGGCACAGATACGCAGTATTTT	CASSPLVGLAGTDTQYF
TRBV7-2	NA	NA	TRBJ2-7	TGTGCCAGCAGTTCGGACAACTACGAGCAGTACTTC	CASSSDNYEQYF
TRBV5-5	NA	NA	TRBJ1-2	TGTGCCAGCAGCCTAGAGTCTCCGGGCAATTATGGCTACACCTTC	CASSLESPGNYGYTF
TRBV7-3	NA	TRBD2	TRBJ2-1	TGTGCCAGCAGTCCTAGCGGGGGGTCTTACAATGAGCAGTTCTTC	CASSPSGGSYNEQFF
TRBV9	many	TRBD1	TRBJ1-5	TGTGCCAGCAGCGCAGGACAGGGGGCAACTCAGCCCCAGCATTTT	CASSAGQGATQPQHF
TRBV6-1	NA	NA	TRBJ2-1	TGTGCCAGCAGTGCTGGCCCCTGGCGGGGCTACAATGAGCAGTTCTTC	CASSAGPWRGYNEQFF
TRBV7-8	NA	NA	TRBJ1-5	TGTGCCAGCAGTCGGGCCCATAGTCAGCCCCAGCATTTT	CASSRAHSQPQHF
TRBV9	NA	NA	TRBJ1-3	TGTGCCAGCAGCGTAGATGGAGCGGCCTCAGGAAACACCATATATTTT	CASSVDGAASGNTIYF
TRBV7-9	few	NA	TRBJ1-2	TGTGCCAGCAGCTTAGCTGTTGCTGATGGCTACACCTTC	CASSLAVADGYTF
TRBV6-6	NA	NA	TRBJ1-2	TGTGCCAGCAGTCGTGACCTGGCGGGCTATGGCTACACCTTC	CASSRDLAGYGYTF
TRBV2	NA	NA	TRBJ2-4	TGTGCCAGCAGTGACGCGCGGATGGTAGCCAAAAACATTCAGTACTTC	CASSDARMVAKNIQYF
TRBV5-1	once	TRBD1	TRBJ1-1	TGCGCCAGCAGCACCGGGACAGGGATCCTGAACACTGAAGCTTTCTTT	CASSTGTGILNTEAFF
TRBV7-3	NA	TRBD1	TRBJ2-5	TGTGCCAGCAGCATTTCAGGGGGCGTGGGAGAGACCCAGTACTTC	CASSISGGVGETQYF
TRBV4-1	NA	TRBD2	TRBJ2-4	TGCGCCAGCAGCCAACTAGCGGGGATAGCCAAAAACATTCAGTACTTC	CASSQLAGIAKNIQYF
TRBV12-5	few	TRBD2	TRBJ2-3	TGTGCTACCCGCCGGGGGGGCACAGATACGCAGTATTTT	CATRRGGTDTQYF
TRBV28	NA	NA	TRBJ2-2	TGTGCCAGCAAGGAGAACACCGGGGAGCTGTTTTTT	CASKENTGELFF